The rows below give T cell receptor beta chains drawn from one sample of a study of blood T cell repertoires in COVID-19. Clones were sequenced by immunoSEQ multiplex PCR, and TCRdb holds only the in-frame ones, with some missing. The sample records about 78,000 clones, 90% being singletons. The sample was peripheral blood. These TCRs come from a woman older than 75 with active or convalescent COVID-19. The CDR3 runs from the conserved cysteine through the conserved F or W. A D gene is named only where the DNA matches it firmly. Not all rows give a size; the values are once, few, many and, for expanded clones, a class.

D,V,J,size,CDR3,DNA
TRBD1,TRBV28,TRBJ1-2,NA,CASRQGIYPLGGYTF,TGTGCCAGCCGACAGGGAATCTACCCTCTGGGGGGCTACACCTTC
TRBD1,TRBV7-3,TRBJ2-5,NA,CASSTGQQETQYF,TGTGCCAGCAGCACGGGACAGCAAGAGACCCAGTACTTC
TRBD1,TRBV28,TRBJ2-1,NA,CASSLGGTGGVNEQFF,TGTGCCAGCAGTTTGGGGGGGACAGGGGGTGTCAATGAGCAGTTCTTC
TRBD1,TRBV6-5,TRBJ2-7,once,CASSPALDRGYEQYF,TGTGCCAGCAGTCCCGCTTTGGACAGGGGGTACGAGCAGTACTTC
NA,TRBV7-2,TRBJ2-1,NA,CASSLAPQRAYNEQFF,TGTGCCAGCAGCTTAGCCCCGCAGCGGGCATACAATGAGCAGTTCTTC
NA,TRBV7-2,TRBJ2-1,NA,CASSSGLPAGEQFF,TGTGCCAGCAGCTCAGGACTCCCAGCAGGTGAGCAGTTCTTC
TRBD1,TRBV10-3,TRBJ1-5,NA,CAISEARGQGSNQPQHF,TGTGCCATCAGTGAGGCTAGGGGGCAGGGTAGCAATCAGCCCCAGCATTTT
NA,TRBV12-5,TRBJ2-3,NA,CASGSSTSLLGTDTQYF,TGTGCTAGTGGTTCCTCGACTAGTCTCCTAGGCACAGATACGCAGTATTTT
TRBD2,TRBV9,TRBJ2-1,once,CASSVVGTSNNEQFF,TGTGCCAGCAGCGTAGTGGGGACTAGCAACAATGAGCAGTTCTTC
NA,TRBV12-3/TRBV12-4,TRBJ2-7,NA,CASSKTGYEQYF,TGTGCCAGCAGCAAGACAGGCTACGAGCAGTACTTC
NA,TRBV6-6,TRBJ1-1,NA,CASSLRQYTEAFF,TGTGCCAGCAGTCTAAGACAGTACACTGAAGCTTTCTTT
NA,TRBV11-1,TRBJ1-2,NA,CASSPGRGYGYTF,TGTGCCAGCAGCCCCGGCAGAGGATATGGCTACACCTTC